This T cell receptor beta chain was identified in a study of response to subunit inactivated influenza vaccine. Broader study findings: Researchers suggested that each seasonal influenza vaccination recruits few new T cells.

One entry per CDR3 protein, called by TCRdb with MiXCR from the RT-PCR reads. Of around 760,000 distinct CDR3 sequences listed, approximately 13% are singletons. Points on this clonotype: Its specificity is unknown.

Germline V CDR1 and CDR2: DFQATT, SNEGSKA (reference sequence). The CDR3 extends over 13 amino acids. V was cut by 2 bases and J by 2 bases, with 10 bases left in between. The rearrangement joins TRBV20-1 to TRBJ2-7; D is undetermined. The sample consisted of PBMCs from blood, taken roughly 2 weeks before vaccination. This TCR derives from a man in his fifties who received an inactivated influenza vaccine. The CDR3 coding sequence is TGCAGTGCTAGACCCGGGTTCGCCTACGAGCAGTACTTC. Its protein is CSARPGFAYEQYF.